One sample yielded the 27 T cell receptor beta chains listed below, sequenced in a study of blood T cells in healthy people across ages. Sample-barcoded 5' priming and a J-beta primer mix drove a second PCR of about 6 to 12 cycles. TCRdb re-derived calls from the 5' RACE reads in MiXCR, one entry per CDR3 protein. The sample holds approximately 810,000 distinct CDR3 sequences; roughly 34% are singletons and the top ten take approximately 12%. Sequencing was carried out using blood. Receptor source: a man aged 18-30 years in good health.

J is TRBJ2-3 and V is TRBV20-1, with D tentatively TRBD1 or TRBD2 (5 bases each). CDR1 DFQATT and CDR2 SNEGSKA come from the germline V gene (reference sequence). The CDR3 loop spans 12 amino acids. Trimming shortened V by 6 bases and J by 6 bases, and 13 bases separated the two germline ends. CDR3 nucleotide sequence: TGCAGTGCGGGGACCAGTCTGGATACGCAGTATTTT. The encoded protein is CSAGTSLDTQYF.

Concerning this clonotype itself: One end of the junction fails to match germline, which may point to a read error. The rearrangement joins TRBV7-2 to TRBJ2-5; D not resolved. Germline CDR1 and CDR2: SGHTA and FQGNSA. This CDR3 comprises 13 residues. CDR3 residues: CASSLGLREAQYF. CDR3 sequence (DNA): TGTGCCAGCAGCTTAGGTCTGCGAGAGGCCCAGTACTTC.

The CDR3 nucleotides are TGTGCCAGTAGTATGCCGACAGGATACTATGGCTACACCTTC. As protein: CASSMPTGYYGYTF. V and J are TRBV19 and TRBJ1-2; the D gene is possibly TRBD1 (6 bases). Looked up from germline, CDR1 is LNHDA and CDR2 is SQIVND (reference sequence). Trimming removed 3 bases from V and 3 bases from J, with 11 bases in between. There are 14 residues in the CDR3.

The genes are TRBV4-3 and TRBJ2-3, with 8 bases matching TRBD2. The CDR3 extends over 16 amino acids. From germline, CDR1 is LGHNA and CDR2 YSLEER. The V gene end was trimmed by 2 bases and the J gene end by 4 bases; junction bases not matched to a gene: 8. The CDR3 nucleotides read TGCGCCAGCAGCCAAAACGCGGGGGGCCTTGCAGATACGCAGTATTTT. It yields the protein CASSQNAGGLADTQYF.

The rearrangement links TRBV20-1 to TRBJ1-2; no clear D gene. This CDR3 has 15 amino acids. Germline V gene sequence: CDR1 DFQATT, CDR2 SNEGSKA (reference sequence). The ends were cut back, 0 bases at V and 5 bases at J, with 16 bases in the middle. DNA for the CDR3: TGCAGTGCTAGAGATCCACGGAAAGACCTTTATGGCTACACCTTC. It specifies CSARDPRKDLYGYTF.

The chain recombines TRBV25-1 with TRBJ2-1; TRBD2 matches 10 bases. Germline lookup yields CDR1 MGHDK and CDR2 SYGVNS. The CDR3 consists of 14 residues. With V trimmed by 3 bases and J by 12 bases, 8 bases remained unmatched. The chain's CDR3 is CASSEGSSGSGQFF. CDR3 nucleotides: TGTGCCAGCAGTGAGGGGTCTAGCGGGAGTGGGCAGTTCTTC.

The CDR3 nucleotides read TGTGCCAGCCGGACAGGGCTTGTTGATTCAGCTTTCTTT. Protein: CASRTGLVDSAFF. This chain joins TRBV2 and TRBJ1-1; 8 bases map to TRBD1. The CDR3 length is 13 residues. V gave up 8 bases and J gave up 10 bases; unmatched junction bases: 12. Germline CDR1 reads SNHLY; CDR2 reads FYNNEI.

This clonotype was recorded at least ten times. The chain couples TRBV20-1 to TRBJ2-1, with 11 bases fitting TRBD2. The CDR3 sequence is 14 residues long. V shed 3 bases and J 6 bases; nucleotides not matched to a gene: 4. From germline, CDR1 is DFQATT and CDR2 SNEGSKA (reference sequence). CDR3 sequence: CSARTSGVGNEQFF. CDR3 nucleotide sequence: TGCAGTGCTAGGACTAGCGGGGTAGGCAATGAGCAGTTCTTC.

The rearrangement links TRBV29-1 to TRBJ2-3; D is undetermined. This CDR3 contains 13 residues. Trimming shortened V by 4 bases and J by 10 bases, and 18 bases separated the two germline ends. The germline CDR1 and CDR2 sequences are SQVTM and ANQGSEA. This CDR3 reads CSVGSSTAGAQYF. The CDR3 region has the DNA TGCAGCGTTGGGTCCTCTACGGCTGGTGCGCAGTATTTT.

The V call is TRBV15, the J call TRBJ2-1; no clear D gene. The CDR3 covers 16 residues. V gave up 1 base and J gave up 3 bases, with 13 bases separating them. Germline CDR1 and CDR2: LNHNV and YYDKDF (reference sequence). The CDR3 is CATSRVGIPSYNEQFF. The CDR3 DNA reads TGTGCCACCAGCAGAGTTGGAATTCCCAGCTACAATGAGCAGTTCTTC.

The V gene is TRBV2, the J gene TRBJ1-1, with 7 bases that match TRBD1. CDR1 and CDR2 (germline): SNHLY, FYNNEI. This CDR3 is 12 amino acids long. The J segment lost 11 bases and the V segment lost 4 bases, leaving 7 bases of the junction unmatched. The CDR3 loop is CASSGQGEWAFF. DNA of the CDR3: TGTGCCAGCAGTGGGCAGGGGGAGTGGGCTTTCTTT. The complete variable domain, with remaining parts taken from reference TRBV2 and TRBJ1-1, reads EPEVTQTPSHQVTQMGQEVILRCVPISNHLYFYWYRQILGQKVEFLVSFYNNEISEKSEIFDDQFSVERPDGSNFTLKIRSTKLEDSAMYFCASSGQGEWAFFGQGTRLTVV.

V is TRBV7-9 and J is TRBJ2-3, with D maybe TRBD1 (5 bases). This CDR3 has 17 amino acids. Germline V gene sequence: CDR1 SEHNR, CDR2 FQNEAQ (reference sequence). Between the trimmed V and J ends, which lost 3 bases and 0 bases, there was a span of 16 bases. CDR3 coding DNA: TGTGCCAGCAGCTTGGGGCAGGCCGGTAGTAGCACAGATACGCAGTATTTT. Its translation is CASSLGQAGSSTDTQYF.

This clonotype was seen at least ten times. The CDR3 region has the DNA TGTGCCAGCAGTTTAGGGGGGGGCGAGCAGTTCTTC. Protein: CASSLGGGEQFF. V and J are TRBV12-3 or TRBV12-4 and TRBJ2-1; TRBD2 might be the D (7 bases). The CDR3 totals 12 residues. V lost 1 base to trimming and J lost 10 bases, with 8 bases between them.

J is TRBJ2-2 and V is TRBV12-3 or TRBV12-4; D is unclear. The V end was cut by 2 bases, the J end by 0 bases, with 7 bases between. The CDR3 contains 15 residues. The CDR3 DNA is TGTGCCAGCAGTTTATCTACCCCGAACACCGGGGAGCTGTTTTTT. Translation: CASSLSTPNTGELFF.

To note about this clonotype: One base away lies a much larger clone, so this may be a sequencing read error. V is TRBV24-1 and J is TRBJ2-1, with TRBD1 matching over 10 bases. The trim removed 3 bases at V and 10 bases at J, leaving 8 bases unmatched. The germline V gene has CDR1 KGHDR and CDR2 SFDVKD. The CDR3 loop spans 15 amino acids. The CDR3 loop reads CATSDRGQGKKEQFF. DNA for the CDR3: TGTGCCACCAGTGATCGGGGACAGGGGAAGAAGGAGCAGTTCTTC.

This clonotype was observed many times. This sequence joins TRBV3-1 and TRBJ1-1, with D maybe TRBD1 (6 bases). This CDR3 contains 15 residues. Germline loops: CDR1 LGHDT, CDR2 YNNKEL (reference sequence). V dropped 6 bases and J dropped 0 bases, with 14 bases sitting between them. CDR3 nucleotide sequence: TGTGCCAGCAGTCCTTCCGGGACATTGAACACTGAAGCTTTCTTT. Translating gives CASSPSGTLNTEAFF.

The chain carries TRBV10-3 and TRBJ1-4; D unresolved. With 10 bases removed from V and 4 bases from J, the gap between germline ends came to 13 bases. The germline gives CDR1 ENHRY, CDR2 SYGVKD. This CDR3 has 13 residues. DNA of the CDR3: TGTGCCACCCGCTCGGACGGTAATGAAAAACTGTTTTTT. Translating gives CATRSDGNEKLFF.

The V and J genes are TRBV29-1 and TRBJ2-3; the match to TRBD2 covers 8 bases. The V gene end was trimmed by 3 bases and the J gene end by 0 bases; junction bases not matched to a gene: 11. There are 17 residues in the CDR3. Germline loops: CDR1 SQVTM, CDR2 ANQGSEA. CDR3 residues: CSVDGGREEISTDTQYF. The CDR3, as DNA: TGCAGCGTTGATGGAGGGCGGGAGGAGATCAGCACAGATACGCAGTATTTT.

A few counts support this clonotype. The V and J genes are TRBV6-2 or TRBV6-3 and TRBJ1-2, with no clear D. This CDR3 is 14 amino acids long. The germline V gene encodes CDR1 MNHEY and CDR2 SVGEGT. Trimming cost V 2 bases and J 5 bases, with 12 bases left between them. The CDR3 is CASSYPRPAYGYTF. The CDR3, as DNA: TGTGCCAGCAGTTACCCAAGGCCTGCATATGGCTACACCTTC.

Ten or more counts support this clonotype. This chain joins TRBV12-3 or TRBV12-4 and TRBJ2-4; D is possibly TRBD1 (5 bases). V was shortened by 6 bases and J by 3 bases, with 15 bases between the two germline ends. This CDR3 has 15 residues. CDR3: CASSQPDRNKNIQYF. CDR3 DNA sequence: TGTGCCAGCAGCCAACCCGACAGAAACAAAAACATTCAGTACTTC.

This clonotype was found a few times. The chain employs TRBV6-5 and TRBJ2-1; 7 nucleotides match TRBD2. Germline V gene lookup returns CDR1 MNHEY and CDR2 SVGAGI. V shed 2 bases and J 7 bases; nucleotides not matched to a gene: 5. This CDR3 is 14 amino acids long. CDR3 DNA sequence: TGTGCCAGCAGTTACGGGGCCGGGGGGAATGAGCAGTTCTTC. Encoded protein: CASSYGAGGNEQFF.

This clonotype was observed a handful of times. The rearrangement uses TRBV12-3 or TRBV12-4 and TRBJ2-5, with unresolved D. V lost 0 bases and J 5 bases, leaving 10 bases between the germline ends. CDR3 length: 14 amino acids. The CDR3 region has the DNA TGTGCCAGCAGTTTAGCAGGCAAGGCGGAGACCCAGTACTTC. This codes for CASSLAGKAETQYF.

This clonotype appeared a single time. The chain couples TRBV20-1 to TRBJ2-3; D might be TRBD1 (5 bases). The CDR3 is made up of 11 amino acids. V was clipped by 6 bases and J by 7 bases, with 11 bases between them. In germline, CDR1 is DFQATT, CDR2 SNEGSKA (reference sequence). In nucleotides, the CDR3 is TGCAGTGCCCTTCAGGGCTATACGCAGTATTTT. Its protein product is CSALQGYTQYF.

This rearrangement joins TRBV27 to TRBJ2-2, with D maybe TRBD2 (5 bases). CDR3 length: 12 residues. Germline assignment: CDR1 MNHEY and CDR2 SMNVEV (reference sequence). Between the trimmed V and J ends, which lost 10 bases and 5 bases, there was a span of 11 bases. CDR3 loop: CATTSGTGELFF. The CDR3 nucleotides read TGTGCCACCACCTCGGGGACCGGGGAGCTGTTTTTT.

This clonotype was found a few times. The V gene is TRBV12-3 or TRBV12-4, the J gene TRBJ2-2; no clear D. Trimming took off 5 bases at V and 3 bases at J, with 7 bases between the two ends. The CDR3 extends over 13 amino acids. CDR3 DNA sequence: TGTGCCAGCAGTCCCGGTCACACCGGGGAGCTGTTTTTT. Translated, it gives CASSPGHTGELFF.

This clonotype was detected ten times or more. V and J are TRBV12-3 or TRBV12-4 and TRBJ2-3; no firm D call. CDR3 length: 18 residues. With 1 base removed from V and 0 bases from J, the gap between germline ends came to 17 bases. CDR3 sequence reads: CASSLGAEQRASTDTQYF. In DNA, the CDR3 is TGTGCCAGCAGTTTAGGGGCTGAGCAACGAGCTAGCACAGATACGCAGTATTTT.

This clonotype has only a few counts. CDR3 sequence reads: CASSTGTLPYNEQFF. CDR3 DNA sequence: TGTGCCAGCAGTACCGGGACCCTACCGTACAATGAGCAGTTCTTC. The chain recombines TRBV6-5 with TRBJ2-1; D is possibly TRBD1 or TRBD2 (5 bases each). The CDR3 is 15 residues long. With 5 bases removed from V and 4 bases from J, the gap between germline ends came to 15 bases. CDR1 MNHEY and CDR2 SVGAGI come from the germline V gene.